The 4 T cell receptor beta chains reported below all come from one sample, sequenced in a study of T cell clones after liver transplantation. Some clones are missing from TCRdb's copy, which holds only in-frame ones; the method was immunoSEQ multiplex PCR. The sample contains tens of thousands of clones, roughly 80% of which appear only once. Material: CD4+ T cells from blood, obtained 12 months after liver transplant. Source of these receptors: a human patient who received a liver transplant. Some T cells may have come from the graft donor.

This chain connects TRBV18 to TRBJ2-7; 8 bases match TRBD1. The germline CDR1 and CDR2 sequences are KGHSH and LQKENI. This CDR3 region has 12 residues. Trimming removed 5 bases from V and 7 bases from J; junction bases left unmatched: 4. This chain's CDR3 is CASSTGQGEQYF. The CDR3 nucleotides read TGTGCCAGCTCAACCGGACAGGGTGAGCAGTACTTC.

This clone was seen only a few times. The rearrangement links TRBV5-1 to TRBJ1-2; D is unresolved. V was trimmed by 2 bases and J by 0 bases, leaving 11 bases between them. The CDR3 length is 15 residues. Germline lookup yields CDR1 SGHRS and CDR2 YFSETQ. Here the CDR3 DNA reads TGCGCCAGCAGCTTAGAAGGAGCCTCTAACTATGGCTACACCTTC. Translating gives CASSLEGASNYGYTF.

For the CDR3, the DNA is TGTGCCAGCCTGGGACACATTTACTCCTACGAGCAGTACTTC. Residues: CASLGHIYSYEQYF. The chain recombines TRBV2 with TRBJ2-7; possibly TRBD1 for D (6 bases). Deletions cut 8 bases from V and 0 bases from J, with 14 bases between. Germline CDR1 SNHLY, CDR2 FYNNEI. This CDR3 is 14 amino acids long.

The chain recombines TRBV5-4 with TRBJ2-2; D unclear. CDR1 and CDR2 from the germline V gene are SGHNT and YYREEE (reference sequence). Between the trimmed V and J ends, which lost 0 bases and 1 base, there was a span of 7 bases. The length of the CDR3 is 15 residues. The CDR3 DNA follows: TGTGCCAGCAGCTTGGGCAGGCTGAACACCGGGGAGCTGTTTTTT. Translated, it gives CASSLGRLNTGELFF.